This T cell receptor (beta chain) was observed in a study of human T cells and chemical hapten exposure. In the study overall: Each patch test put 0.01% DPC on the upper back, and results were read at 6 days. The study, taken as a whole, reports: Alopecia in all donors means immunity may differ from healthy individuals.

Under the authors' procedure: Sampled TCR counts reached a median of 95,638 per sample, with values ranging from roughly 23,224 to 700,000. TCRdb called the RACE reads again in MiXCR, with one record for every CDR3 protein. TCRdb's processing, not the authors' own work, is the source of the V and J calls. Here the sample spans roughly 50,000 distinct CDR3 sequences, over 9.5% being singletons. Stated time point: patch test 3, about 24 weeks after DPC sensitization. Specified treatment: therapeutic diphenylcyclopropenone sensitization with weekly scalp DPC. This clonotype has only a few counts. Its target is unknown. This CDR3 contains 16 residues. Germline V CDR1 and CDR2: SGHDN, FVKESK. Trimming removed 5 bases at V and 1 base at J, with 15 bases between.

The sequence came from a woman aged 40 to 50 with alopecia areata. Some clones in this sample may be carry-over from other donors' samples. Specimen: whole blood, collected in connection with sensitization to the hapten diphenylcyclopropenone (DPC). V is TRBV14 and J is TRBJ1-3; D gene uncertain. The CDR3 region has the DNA TGTGCCAGCAGCGAGAGATTTACAGTATCTGGAAACACCATATATTTT. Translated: CASSERFTVSGNTIYF. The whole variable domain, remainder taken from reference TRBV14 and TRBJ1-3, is EAGVTQFPSHSVIEKGQTVTLRCDPISGHDNLYWYRRVMGKEIKFLLHFVKESKQDESGMPNNRFLAERTGGTYSTLKVQPAELEDSGVYFCASSERFTVSGNTIYFGEGSWLTVV.